This section outlines one T cell receptor beta chain sequence together with its context. Its target antigen remains unknown. No per-base quality is available; no much larger clone lies one base away. The sample comes from a study of control samples from healthy donors and cancer patients (TCRdb year 2020). Relative to germline, V is 4 bases shorter and J is 5 bases shorter, with 17 bases between their ends. In the germline V gene, CDR1 corresponds to KGHDR and CDR2 to SFDVKD. Including the terminal cysteine and phenylalanine, the CDR3 comprises 16 residues. Just CDR3 DNA is preserved here, 48 bases in frame from base 1. The library was generated by the immunoSEQ multiplex PCR assay. The source is immuneACCESS, and TCRdb retained only in-frame sequences with V and J called. Part of the clones is not carried over; for the studies checked, unresolved V genes explain less than half of this, and the remainder is unexplained. This sample comprises tens of thousands of clones, roughly 84% of them detected only once. The leading ten clones occupy about 38% of the sample.

The sample comprised PBMCs. The chain is assembled from TRBV24-1 and TRBJ2-1; 6 matching bases give a weak D call of TRBD2. The TCR was taken from a man in his 70s with lung cancer. This receptor has the CDR3 CATSEAGPVINNEQFF. The bases are TGTGCCACCAGTGAGGCGGGACCGGTTATTAACAATGAGCAGTTCTTC.